The 29 T cell receptor beta chains in this list originate from one sample, sequenced in a study of shared T cell receptors in the human thymus. The protocol was immunoSEQ multiplex PCR, while the TCRdb copy is restricted to in-frame clones and leaves out a portion. The top ten clones hold 0.009% to 0.0095% of a sample with some 640,000 clones, about 90% of them seen once. The sample was also reused in another study, on human thymus T cells.

What was sequenced was thymocytes. These receptors were obtained from a boy younger than two with a congenital heart defect.

This chain uses TRBV19 with TRBJ1-1; 10 positions match TRBD1. V was pared by 4 bases and J by 6 bases, with 8 bases of the junction left unmatched. There are 15 residues in the CDR3. Looked up from germline, CDR1 is LNHDA and CDR2 is SQIVND (reference sequence). The CDR3 DNA reads as TGTGCCAGTAGTAGCCGGGACAGGGGAGACGCTGAAGCTTTCTTT. It yields the protein CASSSRDRGDAEAFF.

The chain employs TRBV4-1 and TRBJ2-5; 8 bases align to TRBD2. CDR1 is MGHRA, CDR2 YSYEKL, per germline. The junction had 2 bases not matched to a gene; V was cut back by 1 base and J by 4 bases. The CDR3 contains 14 residues. The CDR3, as DNA: TGCGCCAGCAGCCAAGTACTAGCGGCAGAGACCCAGTACTTC. Protein sequence: CASSQVLAAETQYF.

The table lists this clone with a count of one. The V and J genes are TRBV7-9 and TRBJ2-2; D may be TRBD2 (6 bases). CDR1 SEHNR and CDR2 FQNEAQ come from the germline V gene (reference sequence). The CDR3 is made up of 16 amino acids. The V gene lost 5 bases and the J gene lost 6 bases, with 19 bases spanning the gap. CDR3 protein: CASSLTQGGLSGELFF. For the CDR3, the DNA is TGTGCCAGCAGCCTGACTCAGGGAGGACTTTCCGGGGAGCTGTTTTTT.

The V gene is TRBV12-5, the J gene TRBJ2-7; D is perhaps TRBD2 (5 bases). The CDR3 extends over 14 amino acids. Germline values: CDR1 LGHNT, CDR2 FRNRAP. Trimming shortened V by 2 bases and J by 0 bases, and 8 bases separated the two germline ends. The CDR3 spells CASGLPEASYEQYF. The CDR3 coding sequence is TGTGCTAGTGGTTTGCCGGAGGCCTCCTACGAGCAGTACTTC.

This sequence joins TRBV27 and TRBJ2-1; D may be TRBD1 (6 bases). Germline V gene sequence: CDR1 MNHEY, CDR2 SMNVEV (reference sequence). This CDR3 comprises 15 residues. V lost 4 bases and J 5 bases, leaving 15 bases between the germline ends. The CDR3 bases are TGTGCCAGCAGTTCCACAGGGCCGCCTGACAATGAGCAGTTCTTC. It codes for CASSSTGPPDNEQFF.

The genes are TRBV11-2 and TRBJ2-2, with 9 positions matching TRBD2. The V segment lost 1 base and the J segment 5 bases; nucleotides outside the gene matches: 5. The germline V gene encodes CDR1 SGHAT and CDR2 FQNNGV. The CDR3 spans 16 residues. The CDR3 loop reads CASSLAVAGGTGELFF. The CDR3 nucleotides are TGTGCCAGCAGCTTAGCTGTGGCGGGAGGGACCGGGGAGCTGTTTTTT.

In nucleotides, the CDR3 is TGTGCCAGCAGTTACTCCCCCGGGACAGCAGACAATGAGCAGTTCTTC. Translated, it gives CASSYSPGTADNEQFF. This chain joins TRBV6-5 and TRBJ2-1, with 7 bases identical to TRBD1. The trim removed 0 bases at V and 5 bases at J, leaving 7 bases unmatched. Germline CDR1 MNHEY, CDR2 SVGAGI. The CDR3 runs 16 residues.

V gene TRBV7-8 combines with J gene TRBJ2-2, with D perhaps TRBD1 (5 bases). CDR3 length: 16 residues. Trimming took 4 bases from V and 5 from J, leaving 17 bases between them. Germline V lookup: CDR1 SGHVS, CDR2 FQNEAQ. The CDR3 bases are TGTGCCAGCAGCTCCGGTCCAGGGTCGGATACCGGGGAGCTGTTTTTT. Encoded protein: CASSSGPGSDTGELFF.

This chain connects TRBV6-5 to TRBJ2-1, with 9 nucleotides matching TRBD2. The CDR3 length is 13 residues. V trimming: 7 bases; J trimming: 8 bases; junction bases outside the gene matches: 6. Germline values: CDR1 MNHEY, CDR2 SVGAGI. The CDR3 DNA reads TGTGCCAGCAAACGGACTAGCGAAGATGAGCAGTTCTTC. Residues: CASKRTSEDEQFF.

This sequence joins TRBV27 and TRBJ2-7; the match to TRBD2 covers 8 bases. Germline trimming cut 6 bases from V and 2 bases from J; bases unmatched to any gene: 9. The CDR3 length is 15 residues. Per germline, CDR1 MNHEY and CDR2 SMNVEV (reference sequence). CDR3 protein: CASSTIAGSTYEQYF. In nucleotides, the CDR3 is TGTGCCAGCAGCACCATAGCGGGGTCAACCTACGAGCAGTACTTC.

A remark on this clone: The junction and the germline gene differ at one end; a read error may be behind it. The DNA for the CDR3 is TGTGCCATCAGTGGGGACAGGAAAATCTCCGACGAGCAGTACTTC. Translation gives CAISGDRKISDEQYF. The V and J genes are TRBV10-3 and TRBJ2-7; 8 bases fit TRBD1. The CDR3 is made up of 15 amino acids. Per the germline V gene, CDR1 is ENHRY and CDR2 is SYGVKD.

The rearrangement links TRBV28 to TRBJ2-1, with 12 nucleotides matching TRBD2. CDR1 is MDHEN, CDR2 SYDVKM, per germline. The V segment lost 5 bases and the J segment 7 bases; nucleotides outside the gene matches: 3. This CDR3 region has 14 residues. CDR3 nucleotide sequence: TGTGCCAGCAGTACCGGGACTAGCGGGAATGAGCAGTTCTTC. Its protein is CASSTGTSGNEQFF.

The chain combines TRBV5-1 with TRBJ2-1; 9 bases fit TRBD2. Germline loops: CDR1 SGHRS, CDR2 YFSETQ. V shed 4 bases, J shed 7 bases, and the junction held 15 bases outside the gene matches. This CDR3 has 17 amino acids. The CDR3 DNA is TGCGCCAGCAGCATCGGCGCCAGGACTAGCGCCGAGAATGAGCAGTTCTTC. It yields the protein CASSIGARTSAENEQFF.

This chain joins TRBV12-5 and TRBJ2-1; 13 nucleotides match TRBD2. Trimming removed 2 bases from V and 4 bases from J; junction bases left unmatched: 8. Per germline, CDR1 LGHNT and CDR2 FRNRAP. This CDR3 comprises 18 residues. CDR3: CASGLSKGTSGVYNEQFF. The CDR3 region has the DNA TGTGCTAGTGGTTTGTCCAAGGGGACTAGCGGGGTTTACAATGAGCAGTTCTTC.

This clone was seen once. The CDR3: CASSQDWTSSSYEQYF. The CDR3 DNA sequence: TGTGCCAGCAGCCAAGATTGGACTAGCTCTTCCTACGAGCAGTACTTC. The rearrangement joins TRBV14 to TRBJ2-7; the match to TRBD2 covers 8 bases. The CDR3 is 16 residues long. V gave up 0 bases and J gave up 1 base; unmatched junction bases: 5. Looked up from germline, CDR1 is SGHDN and CDR2 is FVKESK.

This chain joins TRBV27 and TRBJ1-5, with D possibly TRBD1 on 6 matching bases. Germline V CDR1 and CDR2: MNHEY, SMNVEV (reference sequence). The V end was cut by 8 bases, the J end by 5 bases, with 19 bases between. This CDR3 spans 15 amino acids. The CDR3 nucleotides read TGTGCCAGCGGTCATCCGGACAGCCTAGATCAGCCCCAGCATTTT. Amino acid sequence: CASGHPDSLDQPQHF.

The chain recombines TRBV30 with TRBJ2-7, with 8 bases fitting TRBD2. The CDR3 runs 13 residues. With V trimmed by 0 bases and J by 6 bases, 4 bases remained unmatched. Germline values: CDR1 GTSNPN, CDR2 SVGIG (reference sequence). CDR3: CAWSVRGGREQYF. The CDR3 DNA sequence: TGTGCCTGGAGTGTACGGGGGGGGCGCGAGCAGTACTTC. The variable domain in full, with the rest retrieved from reference TRBV30 and TRBJ2-7, is SQTIHQWPATLVQPVGSPLSLECTVEGTSNPNLYWYRQAAGRGLQLLFYSVGIGQISSEVPQNLSASRPQDRQFILSSKKLLLSDSGFYLCAWSVRGGREQYFGPGTRLTVT.

The gene calls are TRBV7-9 and TRBJ2-7; 11 bases agree with TRBD1. There are 17 residues in the CDR3. The V and J ends lost 6 bases and 3 bases, in that order; junction bases with no gene match: 13. In germline, CDR1 is SEHNR, CDR2 FQNEAQ (reference sequence). The CDR3 DNA sequence: TGTGCCAGCAGTCCGAGGACAGGGGGCGCAAAGAACTACGAGCAGTACTTC. Translating gives CASSPRTGGAKNYEQYF.

The chain combines TRBV10-3 with TRBJ2-1; 12 bases are shared with TRBD1. Per germline, CDR1 ENHRY and CDR2 SYGVKD. V lost 3 bases, J lost 4 bases, and 10 bases stayed unmatched. This CDR3 comprises 18 residues. CDR3 nucleotides: TGTGCCATCAGTGACGGGACAGGGGGCTCCCAAGGGTACAATGAGCAGTTCTTC. This codes for CAISDGTGGSQGYNEQFF.

The V call is TRBV18, the J call TRBJ1-4, with 7 bases fitting TRBD1. The CDR3 runs to 16 residues. Germline V gene lookup returns CDR1 KGHSH and CDR2 LQKENI. V gave up 5 bases and J gave up 0 bases; unmatched junction bases: 6. CDR3 bases: TGTGCCAGCTCAGAACGAACAGGGGCAACTAATGAAAAACTGTTTTTT. Its protein product is CASSERTGATNEKLFF. Looking up the rest from reference TRBV18 and TRBJ1-4 gives the full variable domain: NAGVMQNPRHLVRRRGQEARLRCSPMKGHSHVYWYRQLPEEGLKFMVYLQKENIIDESGMPKERFSAEFPKEGPSILRIQQVVRGDSAAYFCASSERTGATNEKLFFGSGTQLSVL.

The chain employs TRBV28 and TRBJ2-3, with D possibly TRBD1 on 6 matching bases. The CDR3 length is 16 residues. V lost 2 bases and J lost 2, with 14 bases in between. Per the germline V gene, CDR1 is MDHEN and CDR2 is SYDVKM. The CDR3 DNA follows: TGTGCCAGCAGTTTAAGACAGGTGTATCCCACAGATACGCAGTATTTT. Translating it yields CASSLRQVYPTDTQYF.

The chain uses TRBV27 and TRBJ1-5, with TRBD1 as a possible D gene (5 bases). The CDR3 extends over 14 amino acids. The ends were cut back, 10 bases at V and 5 bases at J, with 18 bases in the middle. Germline CDR1 is MNHEY and CDR2 is SMNVEV (reference sequence). CDR3 protein: CATRRTRRDQPQHF. The CDR3 DNA reads TGTGCCACTCGACGGACAAGACGCGATCAGCCCCAGCATTTT.

The genes are TRBV15 and TRBJ2-7; 8 bases agree with TRBD1. Trimming at V came to 6 bases and at J to 5 bases, leaving 12 bases not matched to a gene. Germline V gene data show CDR1 as LNHNV and CDR2 as YYDKDF (reference sequence). The CDR3 length is 15 residues. For the CDR3, the DNA is TGTGCCACCAGTGTAACCAGGGGGCGCTTCCACGAGCAGTACTTC. This sequence encodes CATSVTRGRFHEQYF.

The chain recombines TRBV11-2 with TRBJ2-7; D remains ambiguous. The V gene's germline CDR1 is SGHAT and CDR2 FQNNGV. This CDR3 spans 15 amino acids. The V end lost 1 base, the J end lost 3 bases, and 13 bases lay between the germline ends. CDR3 region: CASSLAAVPFYEQYF. CDR3 nucleotide sequence: TGTGCCAGCAGCTTAGCGGCGGTCCCCTTCTACGAGCAGTACTTC.

This rearrangement joins TRBV27 to TRBJ2-7; TRBD1 matches 10 bases. Germline assignment: CDR1 MNHEY and CDR2 SMNVEV (reference sequence). The CDR3 has 14 amino acids. V was pared by 4 bases and J by 3 bases, with 3 bases of the junction left unmatched. CDR3 protein: CASSSRDRGYEQYF. For the CDR3, the DNA is TGTGCCAGCAGTTCGCGGGACAGGGGCTACGAGCAGTACTTC.

In DNA, the CDR3 is TGTGCCACCACGACAGAGTCTAGCAATCAGCCCCAGCATTTT. Translation gives CATTTESSNQPQHF. This chain connects TRBV15 to TRBJ1-5, with D maybe TRBD1 (5 bases). Trimming took 7 bases from V and 0 from J, leaving 10 bases between them. The germline V gene has CDR1 LNHNV and CDR2 YYDKDF (reference sequence). The length of the CDR3 is 14 residues. Using reference TRBV15 and TRBJ1-5 for the parts outside the CDR3, the full variable domain is DAMVIQNPRYQVTQFGKPVTLSCSQTLNHNVMYWYQQKSSQAPKLLFHYYDKDFNNEADTPDNFQSRRPNTSFCFLDIRSPGLGDTAMYLCATTTESSNQPQHFGDGTRLSIL.

The chain recombines TRBV19 with TRBJ1-2; tentative D call: TRBD1 (5 bases). Trimming took off 6 bases at V and 7 bases at J, with 12 bases between the two ends. The CDR3 contains 12 residues. Germline V lookup: CDR1 LNHDA, CDR2 SQIVND (reference sequence). The CDR3 nucleotides read TGTGCCAGTAGGTCCCAGGGATGTGGCTACACCTTC. Translated: CASRSQGCGYTF.

This chain joins TRBV19 and TRBJ2-4; 8 bases are shared with TRBD1. With 3 bases clipped from V and 11 bases from J, the junction kept 6 bases outside the gene matches. This CDR3 comprises 13 residues. CDR1 is LNHDA, CDR2 SQIVND, per germline (reference sequence). This CDR3 reads CASSIRTGTVQYF. As DNA, the CDR3 is TGTGCCAGTAGTATCAGGACAGGGACAGTTCAGTACTTC. Supplemented by reference TRBV19 and TRBJ2-4, the full variable domain reads DGGITQSPKYLFRKEGQNVTLSCEQNLNHDAMYWYRQDPGQGLRLIYYSQIVNDFQKGDIAEGYSVSREKKESFPLTVTSAQKNPTAFYLCASSIRTGTVQYFGAGTRLSVL.

This clone appeared a single time. The chain's CDR3 is CASSASGDGGYTF. DNA for the CDR3: TGTGCCAGCAGCGCCTCGGGGGATGGTGGCTACACCTTC. J is TRBJ1-2 and V is TRBV7-3, with D possibly being TRBD1 (5 bases). CDR1 and CDR2 (germline): SGHTA, FQGTGA. V was trimmed by 5 bases and J by 7 bases, leaving 14 bases between them. The length of the CDR3 is 13 residues.